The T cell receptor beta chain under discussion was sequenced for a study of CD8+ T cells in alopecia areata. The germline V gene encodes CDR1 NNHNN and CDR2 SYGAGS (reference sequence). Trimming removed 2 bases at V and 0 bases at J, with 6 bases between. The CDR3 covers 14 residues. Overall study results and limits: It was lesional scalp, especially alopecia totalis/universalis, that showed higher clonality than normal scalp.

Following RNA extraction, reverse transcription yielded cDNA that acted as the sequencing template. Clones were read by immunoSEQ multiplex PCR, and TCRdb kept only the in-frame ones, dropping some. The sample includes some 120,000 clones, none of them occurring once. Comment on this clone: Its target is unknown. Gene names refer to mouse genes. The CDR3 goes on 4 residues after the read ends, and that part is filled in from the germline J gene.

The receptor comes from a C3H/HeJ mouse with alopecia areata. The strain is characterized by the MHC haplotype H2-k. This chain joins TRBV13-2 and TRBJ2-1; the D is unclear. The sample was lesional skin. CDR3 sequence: CASGESGNYAEQFF. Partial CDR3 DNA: TGTGCCAGCGGTGAGTCTGGTAACTATGCT.